What follows is one TCR beta chain and its context. This table comes from immunoSEQ multiplex PCR, and its TCRdb copy is limited to in-frame clones, with some not included. This sample has 250,000 to 350,000 clones; 85% occur once, and the top ten carry 2.5% to 3%. The record originates from a study of blood T cell repertoires in COVID-19. The overall study: The study drew acute and convalescent COVID-19 samples from the United States, Italy and Spain.

CDR1 is LNHDA, CDR2 SQIVND, per germline (reference sequence). The CDR3 length is 17 residues. V lost 6 bases and J 3 bases, leaving 21 bases between the germline ends. The chain uses TRBV19 and TRBJ1-5; perhaps TRBD1 as D (5 bases). The receptor comes from a woman in her forties or fifties who had recovered from COVID-19. Sequencing was done on a sample of PBMCs or T cells enriched from blood (not recorded which). The CDR3, as DNA: TGTGCCAGTAGCCGGGGGAGGGACGGACCAAACAATCAGCCCCAGCATTTT. This translates into CASSRGRDGPNNQPQHF.